Shown below are 23 T cell receptor beta chains from a single sample sequenced in a study of blood T cells in healthy people across ages. Then a second PCR, running roughly 7 to 11 cycles, was carried out with a sample-barcoded 5' primer and a J-beta primer mix. TCRdb redid the calling of the 5' RACE reads with MiXCR, one entry per CDR3 protein. The sample has about 750,000 distinct CDR3 sequences; 53% are singletons. Sequencing used blood. These receptors were taken from an elderly man in good health.

DNA for the CDR3: TGCGCCAGCAGCTTGAAAGGGGGCAACTCATACGAGCAGTACTTC. Encoded protein: CASSLKGGNSYEQYF. The chain carries TRBV5-1 and TRBJ2-7, with 7 bases aligning to TRBD1. The germline V gene has CDR1 SGHRS and CDR2 YFSETQ. The V segment lost 1 base and the J segment 4 bases; nucleotides outside the gene matches: 8. The CDR3 covers 15 residues.

V and J are TRBV9 and TRBJ2-5; TRBD1 matches at 7 bases. The germline V gene has CDR1 SGDLS and CDR2 YYNGEE. The CDR3 is 16 residues long. After removal of 0 bases from V and 2 bases from J, the junction contained 7 bases not matched to a gene. The CDR3 DNA reads TGTGCCAGCAGCGTAGGGGGCCGGACAGGACAAGAGACCCAGTACTTC. Protein sequence: CASSVGGRTGQETQYF.

This clonotype was counted ten times or more. The rearrangement joins TRBV13 to TRBJ2-1, with 8 positions matching TRBD2. With 4 bases clipped from V and 0 bases from J, the junction kept 2 bases outside the gene matches. Germline CDR1 PRHDT, CDR2 FYEKMQ (reference sequence). The CDR3 loop spans 15 amino acids. As DNA, the CDR3 is TGTGCCAGCAGCTCGGGGGGGGGCTCCTACAATGAGCAGTTCTTC. It is translated as CASSSGGGSYNEQFF.

This clonotype was detected only once. The chain couples TRBV28 to TRBJ2-5; D is possibly TRBD2 (5 bases). Trimming removed 5 bases at V and 11 bases at J, with 21 bases between. The CDR3 length is 14 residues. Germline V gene sequence: CDR1 MDHEN, CDR2 SYDVKM. CDR3 sequence reads: CASSVTRDPYEQYF. The CDR3 region has the DNA TGTGCCAGCAGTGTGACCCGGGATCCTTATGAGCAGTACTTC.

The chain employs TRBV10-3 and TRBJ2-5; TRBD2 matches at 11 bases. The end of the DNA aligns better with TRBJ2-7, so the J call may be wrong. The germline V gene encodes CDR1 ENHRY and CDR2 SYGVKD. This CDR3 region has 14 residues. CDR3 protein: CAISELAGDHEQYF. In nucleotides, the CDR3 is TGTGCCATCAGTGAACTAGCGGGAGACCACGAGCAGTACTTC.

This clonotype showed up just a few times. The chain combines TRBV28 with TRBJ2-7, with 10 bases matching TRBD1. CDR1 MDHEN and CDR2 SYDVKM come from the germline V gene. There are 14 residues in the CDR3. V lost 3 bases and J lost 6; bases outside the gene matches: 5. Here the CDR3 reads CASSFMDRGGEQYF. The DNA of the CDR3 is TGTGCCAGCAGTTTCATGGACAGGGGGGGCGAGCAGTACTTC.

The chain joins TRBV2 to TRBJ1-1; possibly TRBD1 for D (5 bases). V was shortened by 6 bases and J by 4 bases, with 12 bases between the two germline ends. Germline V CDR1 and CDR2: SNHLY, FYNNEI. The CDR3 is 13 residues long. Written as DNA, the CDR3 is TGTGCCAGCAGGATGGGGGAGGTCACTGAAGCTTTCTTT. Translation gives CASRMGEVTEAFF.

This clonotype was seen only a few times. The chain carries TRBV5-1 and TRBJ2-1, with D possibly matching TRBD1 (5 bases). Per germline, CDR1 SGHRS and CDR2 YFSETQ. V lost 2 bases, J lost 4 bases, and 13 bases lay in between. The CDR3 length is 15 residues. The CDR3 spells CASSFDSAEYNEQFF. Written as DNA, the CDR3 is TGCGCCAGCAGCTTTGACAGCGCCGAATACAATGAGCAGTTCTTC.

The sample holds a few counts of this clonotype. J is TRBJ2-7 and V is TRBV5-1; D perhaps matches TRBD2 (6 bases). V was trimmed by 1 base and J by 5 bases, leaving 19 bases between them. The CDR3 contains 16 residues. Per germline, CDR1 SGHRS and CDR2 YFSETQ. CDR3 residues: CASSLILGTPIHEQYF. For the CDR3, the DNA is TGCGCCAGCAGCTTGATATTGGGGACTCCGATTCACGAGCAGTACTTC. The full variable domain, in which reference TRBV5-1 and TRBJ2-7 provide the parts outside the CDR3, is KAGVTQTPRYLIKTRGQQVTLSCSPISGHRSVSWYQQTPGQGLQFLFEYFSETQRNKGNFPGRFSGRQFSNSRSEMNVSTLELGDSALYLCASSLILGTPIHEQYFGPGTRLTVT.

This clonotype was recorded once. This sequence joins TRBV20-1 and TRBJ1-5; D is possibly TRBD1 (5 bases). CDR1 DFQATT and CDR2 SNEGSKA come from the germline V gene (reference sequence). The CDR3 spans 18 residues. V shed 0 bases and J shed 0 bases, with 18 bases lying between them. The CDR3 DNA reads as TGCAGTGCTAGAGATCTCGGGCGGGGACCGGTTAGCAATCAGCCCCAGCATTTT. The encoded protein is CSARDLGRGPVSNQPQHF.

This rearrangement joins TRBV4-2 to TRBJ2-3; 15 bases map to TRBD2. V was clipped by 5 bases and J by 2 bases; unmatched bases: 23. The CDR3 runs to 23 residues. Germline loops: CDR1 LGHNA, CDR2 YNFKEQ. In DNA form, the CDR3 reads TGTGCCAGCAGCATCGCGTCCCTTGGGGGTTCAAGGACTAGCGGGAGGGCCACAGATACGCAGTATTTT. This sequence encodes CASSIASLGGSRTSGRATDTQYF.

This sequence joins TRBV20-1 and TRBJ2-1; 13 positions agree with TRBD2. The CDR3 totals 14 residues. The germline V gene encodes CDR1 DFQATT and CDR2 SNEGSKA (reference sequence). V lost 5 bases and J lost 8; bases outside the gene matches: 6. The CDR3 region is CSAGTSGRADEQFF. In nucleotides, the CDR3 is TGCAGTGCTGGTACTAGCGGGAGGGCCGATGAGCAGTTCTTC.

The chain combines TRBV11-2 with TRBJ1-1; 10 nucleotides line up with TRBD1. Germline loops: CDR1 SGHAT, CDR2 FQNNGV. The CDR3 sequence is 15 residues long. The V and J ends lost 5 bases and 8 bases, in that order; junction bases with no gene match: 11. Here the CDR3 reads CASSPPRQGAVEAFF. The DNA of the CDR3 is TGTGCCAGCAGCCCACCCCGACAGGGGGCTGTAGAAGCTTTCTTT. The full variable domain, in which reference TRBV11-2 and TRBJ1-1 provide the parts outside the CDR3, is EAGVAQSPRYKIIEKRQSVAFWCNPISGHATLYWYQQILGQGPKLLIQFQNNGVVDDSQLPKDRFSAERLKGVDSTLKIQPAKLEDSAVYLCASSPPRQGAVEAFFGQGTRLTVV.

V is TRBV13 and J is TRBJ2-1; 9 nucleotides match TRBD2. Trimming took 5 bases from V and 2 from J; bases not matched to a gene: 7. CDR1 is PRHDT and CDR2 is FYEKMQ in the germline V gene (reference sequence). This CDR3 contains 16 residues. CDR3 amino acids: CASSRSGSRTYNEQFF. CDR3 sequence (DNA): TGTGCCAGCAGCCGTAGCGGGAGCCGAACCTACAATGAGCAGTTCTTC.

The gene calls are TRBV28 and TRBJ2-1; tentative D call: TRBD2 (5 bases). Deletions cut 3 bases from V and 3 bases from J, with 18 bases between. The length of the CDR3 is 17 residues. In germline, CDR1 is MDHEN, CDR2 SYDVKM. The CDR3 sequence is CASSLAWRSQFYNEQFF. DNA for the CDR3: TGTGCCAGCAGTTTGGCGTGGAGGAGCCAATTCTACAATGAGCAGTTCTTC.

This chain uses TRBV5-1 with TRBJ2-7; TRBD1 matches at 9 bases. The CDR3 consists of 15 residues. Germline V gene sequence: CDR1 SGHRS, CDR2 YFSETQ. The V segment lost 4 bases and the J segment 1 base; nucleotides outside the gene matches: 6. CDR3 in amino acids: CASSTGQGRSYEQYF. CDR3 nucleotide sequence: TGCGCCAGCAGCACGGGACAGGGTCGGTCCTACGAGCAGTACTTC.

In this sample, this clonotype turned up a few times. The chain couples TRBV29-1 to TRBJ2-7; tentatively, D is TRBD2 (6 bases). The V and J ends lost 7 bases and 6 bases respectively, with 13 bases between them. Germline loops: CDR1 SQVTM, CDR2 ANQGSEA. The CDR3 consists of 11 residues. CDR3 DNA: TGCAGCGCTGGGCGGGGTTCCGAGCAGTACTTC. This gives the protein CSAGRGSEQYF.

This rearrangement joins TRBV6-5 to TRBJ2-5, with 7 bases fitting TRBD1. TRBJ2-7 explains the end of the DNA better; the J call may be wrong. This CDR3 has 15 residues. Germline CDR1 and CDR2: MNHEY and SVGAGI. CDR3 nucleotide sequence: TGTGCCAGCAGTCCCTTTGGTCAGGGGGTCTCCGAGCAGTACTTC. It yields the protein CASSPFGQGVSEQYF.

This clonotype was recorded a few times. The chain has TRBV7-2 and TRBJ2-5, with D perhaps TRBD2 (5 bases). The end of the DNA fits TRBJ2-7 better, so the J call may be wrong. This CDR3 has 15 amino acids. CDR1 and CDR2 from the germline V gene are SGHTA and FQGNSA. The DNA of the CDR3 is TGTGCCAGCAGCTTAAGCGGACTCACACCCTACGAGCAGTACTTC. It encodes CASSLSGLTPYEQYF.

The rearrangement uses TRBV7-9 and TRBJ1-1; D uncertain. The V gene lost 5 bases and the J gene lost 3 bases, with 16 bases spanning the gap. Per the germline V gene, CDR1 is SEHNR and CDR2 is FQNEAQ (reference sequence). The CDR3 runs 15 residues. CDR3 protein: CASSPLNPPDTEAFF. CDR3 sequence (DNA): TGTGCCAGCAGCCCGCTGAATCCACCGGACACTGAAGCTTTCTTT. Using reference TRBV7-9 and TRBJ1-1 for the parts outside the CDR3, the full variable domain is DTGVSQNPRHKITKRGQNVTFRCDPISEHNRLYWYRQTLGQGPEFLTYFQNEAQLEKSRLLSDRFSAERPKGSFSTLEIQRTEQGDSAMYLCASSPLNPPDTEAFFGQGTRLTVV.

This clonotype was seen only a few times. No DNA is shown, since the ends of the CDR3 on it are uncertain; the CDR3 is the one TCRdb lists. The chain employs TRBV5-1 and TRBJ2-3; the D segment call TRBD1 is taken from the table without a DNA check. Ends included, the CDR3 has 14 residues. Per the germline V gene, CDR1 is SGHRS and CDR2 is YFSETQ. Here the CDR3 reads CASSVGSGARYAYF.

The chain carries TRBV20-1 and TRBJ2-7; D is perhaps TRBD2 (6 bases). The CDR3 runs to 13 residues. V lost 0 bases and J 6 bases, leaving 12 bases between the germline ends. Germline lookup yields CDR1 DFQATT and CDR2 SNEGSKA (reference sequence). CDR3 in DNA: TGCAGTGCTAGAGACCAACTAGCCTCCGAGCAGTACTTC. Translating it yields CSARDQLASEQYF.

This clonotype was recorded once. This chain uses TRBV5-1 with TRBJ1-2, with D maybe TRBD1 (6 bases). CDR1 is SGHRS, CDR2 YFSETQ, per germline. Trimming left V 0 bases short and J 7 bases short, with 10 bases between. The CDR3 totals 13 residues. The CDR3 DNA sequence: TGCGCCAGCAGCTTGGCCGGGGGCTCTGGCTACACCTTC. It encodes CASSLAGGSGYTF.